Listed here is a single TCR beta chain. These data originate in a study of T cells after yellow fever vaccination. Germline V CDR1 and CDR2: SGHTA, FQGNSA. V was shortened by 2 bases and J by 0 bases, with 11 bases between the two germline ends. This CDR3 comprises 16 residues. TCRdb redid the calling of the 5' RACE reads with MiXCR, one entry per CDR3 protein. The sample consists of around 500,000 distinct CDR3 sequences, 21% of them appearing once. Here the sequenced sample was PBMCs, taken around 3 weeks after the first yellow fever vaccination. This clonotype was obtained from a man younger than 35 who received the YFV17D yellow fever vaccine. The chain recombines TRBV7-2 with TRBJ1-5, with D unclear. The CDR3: CASSLNLWDSNQPQHF. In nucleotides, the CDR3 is TGTGCCAGCAGCTTAAATTTATGGGATAGCAATCAGCCCCAGCATTTT.